Presented here are 6 T cell receptor beta chains from one specimen sequenced in a study of cytotoxic CD8 clonotypes in ibrutinib-treated CLL. Sequencing was performed with immunoSEQ multiplex PCR; in TCRdb, only in-frame clones are kept and a portion is missing. The table includes about 17,000 clones, 64% detected once. The sequences come from PBMCs, collected after 12 months of ibrutinib treatment. The receptors here all came from a human donor with chronic lymphocytic leukemia.

The V and J genes are TRBV6-1 and TRBJ1-3, with D perhaps matching TRBD1 (5 bases). Between the trimmed V and J ends, which lost 6 bases and 1 base, there was a span of 7 bases. CDR1 is MNHNS, CDR2 SASEGT, per germline. The length of the CDR3 is 13 residues. Here the CDR3 reads CASRGTSGNTIYF. CDR3 bases: TGTGCCAGCAGGGGGACTTCTGGAAACACCATATATTTT.

The chain recombines TRBV7-8 with TRBJ2-5, with 12 nucleotides matching TRBD2. The V and J ends lost 1 base and 2 bases, in that order; junction bases with no gene match: 8. The CDR3 is made up of 18 amino acids. CDR1 is SGHVS, CDR2 FQNEAQ, per germline. The CDR3 bases are TGTGCCAGCAGCTTAGGTCCAATCGGACTAGCGGGGCAAGAGACCCAGTACTTC. It is translated as CASSLGPIGLAGQETQYF.

The genes are TRBV30 and TRBJ1-4; D not resolved. V was pared by 8 bases and J by 4 bases, with 14 bases between. CDR1 and CDR2 from the germline V gene are GTSNPN and SVGIG (reference sequence). The length of the CDR3 is 13 residues. The CDR3 region is CAGVDTYNEKLFF. Written as DNA, the CDR3 is TGTGCCGGTGTGGATACGTATAATGAAAAACTGTTTTTT. The whole variable domain, remainder taken from reference TRBV30 and TRBJ1-4, is SQTIHQWPATLVQPVGSPLSLECTVEGTSNPNLYWYRQAAGRGLQLLFYSVGIGQISSEVPQNLSASRPQDRQFILSSKKLLLSDSGFYLCAGVDTYNEKLFFGSGTQLSVL.

The chain couples TRBV18 to TRBJ2-5; D perhaps matches TRBD2 (5 bases). Germline CDR1 reads KGHSH; CDR2 reads LQKENI. V lost 3 bases, J lost 3 bases, and 14 bases lay in between. The CDR3 covers 15 residues. The CDR3, as DNA: TGTGCCAGCTCACCGAGGGCCTTAACGGAAGAGACCCAGTACTTC. Its protein is CASSPRALTEETQYF.

The chain employs TRBV28 and TRBJ2-3; the match to TRBD1 covers 9 bases. The CDR3 runs to 14 residues. Germline V gives CDR1 MDHEN, CDR2 SYDVKM. Losses at the gene ends were 5 bases for V and 7 bases for J; bases not matched to a gene: 7. For the CDR3, the DNA is TGTGCCAGCAGTCTTCCGGGACAGGGCCATACGCAGTATTTT. This translates into CASSLPGQGHTQYF.

The chain couples TRBV28 to TRBJ1-5; perhaps TRBD1 as D (5 bases). The CDR3 has 14 amino acids. The germline V and J ends were trimmed by 5 bases and 7 bases, with 15 bases remaining between them. Germline lookup yields CDR1 MDHEN and CDR2 SYDVKM. The CDR3 nucleotides read TGTGCCAGCAGTCGGGTGACGGGGGAACAGCCCCAGCATTTT. Encoded protein: CASSRVTGEQPQHF.